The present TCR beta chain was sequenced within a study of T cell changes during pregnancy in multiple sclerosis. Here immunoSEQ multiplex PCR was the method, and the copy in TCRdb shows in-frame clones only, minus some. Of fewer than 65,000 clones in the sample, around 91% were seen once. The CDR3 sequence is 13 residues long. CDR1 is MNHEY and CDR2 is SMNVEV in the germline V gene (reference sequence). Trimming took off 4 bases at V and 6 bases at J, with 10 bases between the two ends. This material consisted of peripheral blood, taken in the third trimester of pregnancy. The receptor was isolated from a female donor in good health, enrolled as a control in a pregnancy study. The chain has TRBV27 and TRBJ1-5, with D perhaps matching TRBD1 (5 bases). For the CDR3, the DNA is TGTGCCAGCAGTTGGGGGGTCGGTCAGCCCCAGCATTTT. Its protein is CASSWGVGQPQHF.